The source of this T cell receptor beta chain is a study of blood T cell repertoires in COVID-19. Study background: T cells, B-cell-depleted T cells, or PBMCs supplied cDNA or gDNA.

The method was immunoSEQ multiplex PCR; TCRdb's version includes in-frame clones alone and lacks a portion of them. The sample contains 130,000 or so clones, approximately 88% of which appear only once. Trimming removed 5 bases at V and 5 bases at J, with 12 bases between. From germline, CDR1 is SEHNR and CDR2 FQNEAQ (reference sequence). CDR3 size: 14 residues. The V gene is TRBV7-9, the J gene TRBJ2-2, with D uncertain. The sequence derives from a woman of 80 years or more with acute or convalescent COVID-19. Input material: peripheral blood. As DNA, the CDR3 is TGTGCCAGCAGCCCGAGTCTGAGGACCGGGGAGCTGTTTTTT. Translated: CASSPSLRTGELFF.